Listed here is a single T cell receptor (beta chain). The junction differs from germline at one of its ends, possibly a read error. The data derive from a study of cytotoxic CD8 clonotypes in ibrutinib-treated CLL. The CDR3 contains 13 residues. Germline assignment: CDR1 MNHEY and CDR2 SMNVEV (reference sequence). The repertoire was sequenced with immunoSEQ multiplex PCR; TCRdb's copy has only in-frame clones and lacks some. Of almost 250,000 clones detected, roughly 74% appear once; the ten largest clones hold about 16%. The material sequenced was PBMCs, taken after 24 months of ibrutinib treatment. This chain links TRBV27 with TRBJ2-7; 7 bases map to TRBD2. This TCR derives from a human donor with chronic lymphocytic leukemia. The CDR3 loop reads CASSLSRDYQQYF. DNA for the CDR3: TGTGCCAGCAGTTTATCCCGGGACTACCAGCAGTACTTC.